The rows below give T cell receptor beta chains drawn from one sample of a study of blood T cell repertoires in COVID-19. Sequenced by immunoSEQ multiplex PCR; TCRdb stores in-frame clones only, minus some. The profile shows roughly 340,000 clones, about nine tenths of them singletons. The sequenced sample was peripheral blood. All receptors derive from a woman between 50 and 59 years old with COVID-19, enrolled during active disease. Each CDR3 is given with its conserved first and last residue. Fields, in order: CDR3 length, V gene, J gene, clone size, CDR3 protein. Size is stated for part of the rows, as once, few or many counts, or as a class when the clone is expanded.

cdr3_length: 15; v_call: TRBV19; j_call: TRBJ2-2; clone_size: -; cdr3_aa: CASSRQGLNTGELFF
cdr3_length: 13; v_call: TRBV3-1/TRBV3-2; j_call: TRBJ2-7; clone_size: -; cdr3_aa: CASSLDRAYEQYF
cdr3_length: 13; v_call: TRBV30; j_call: TRBJ2-3; clone_size: -; cdr3_aa: CAGALSVGDTQYF
cdr3_length: 16; v_call: TRBV24-1; j_call: TRBJ2-1; clone_size: once; cdr3_aa: CATSDLRDRGLSEQFF
cdr3_length: 14; v_call: TRBV2; j_call: TRBJ1-5; clone_size: -; cdr3_aa: CASRKGQSNQPQHF
cdr3_length: 13; v_call: TRBV7-2; j_call: TRBJ2-3; clone_size: -; cdr3_aa: CASSSGGTDTQYF
cdr3_length: 12; v_call: TRBV29-1; j_call: TRBJ1-5; clone_size: -; cdr3_aa: CSVQDSHQPQHF
cdr3_length: 14; v_call: TRBV2; j_call: TRBJ1-2; clone_size: -; cdr3_aa: CASSVGGGVYGYTF
cdr3_length: 15; v_call: TRBV4-1; j_call: TRBJ1-2; clone_size: -; cdr3_aa: CASSLGGQGVVGYTF
cdr3_length: 14; v_call: TRBV6-4; j_call: TRBJ2-1; clone_size: -; cdr3_aa: CASSQQYGSNEQFF
cdr3_length: 14; v_call: TRBV18; j_call: TRBJ2-5; clone_size: -; cdr3_aa: CASSQLAVGETQYF
cdr3_length: 16; v_call: TRBV4-3; j_call: TRBJ2-7; clone_size: -; cdr3_aa: CASSQDRGSGSYEQYF
cdr3_length: 17; v_call: TRBV5-4; j_call: TRBJ2-1; clone_size: -; cdr3_aa: CASSWELRRNTYNEQFF
cdr3_length: 14; v_call: TRBV11-3; j_call: TRBJ1-1; clone_size: once; cdr3_aa: CASSQQGGDTEAFF
cdr3_length: 15; v_call: TRBV18; j_call: TRBJ2-7; clone_size: -; cdr3_aa: CASSLGQAKYYEQYF
cdr3_length: 16; v_call: TRBV5-1; j_call: TRBJ2-5; clone_size: -; cdr3_aa: CASSSRTSGRGETQYF
cdr3_length: 14; v_call: TRBV21-1; j_call: TRBJ2-5; clone_size: -; cdr3_aa: CASSKGQRQETQYF
cdr3_length: 12; v_call: TRBV27; j_call: TRBJ1-2; clone_size: -; cdr3_aa: CASSAHRDGYTF
cdr3_length: 14; v_call: TRBV27; j_call: TRBJ1-1; clone_size: -; cdr3_aa: CASNLGRGASEAFF
cdr3_length: 15; v_call: TRBV18; j_call: TRBJ1-4; clone_size: -; cdr3_aa: CASSPDRGNNEKLFF
cdr3_length: 17; v_call: TRBV5-1; j_call: TRBJ2-7; clone_size: -; cdr3_aa: CASSRLQGAQGLDEQYF
cdr3_length: 16; v_call: TRBV30; j_call: TRBJ2-2; clone_size: -; cdr3_aa: CAWSKGSSAGAGELFF
cdr3_length: 17; v_call: TRBV5-6; j_call: TRBJ2-5; clone_size: -; cdr3_aa: CASSSIGLAGDQETQYF
cdr3_length: 22; v_call: TRBV9; j_call: TRBJ1-1; clone_size: -; cdr3_aa: CASSVRPSGGFIPNRGGFEAFF
cdr3_length: 16; v_call: TRBV19; j_call: TRBJ1-3; clone_size: -; cdr3_aa: CASGQPGGGRGNTIYF
cdr3_length: 17; v_call: TRBV12-5; j_call: TRBJ1-1; clone_size: once; cdr3_aa: CASGRPTGTGMGTEAFF
cdr3_length: 12; v_call: TRBV7-9; j_call: TRBJ1-3; clone_size: -; cdr3_aa: CASSEQGNTIYF
cdr3_length: 15; v_call: TRBV28; j_call: TRBJ1-2; clone_size: -; cdr3_aa: CASCRRTAVNYGYTF
cdr3_length: 10; v_call: TRBV27; j_call: TRBJ2-5; clone_size: -; cdr3_aa: CARSQETQYF
cdr3_length: 15; v_call: TRBV19; j_call: TRBJ1-5; clone_size: -; cdr3_aa: CASTWGRTADQPQHF
cdr3_length: 16; v_call: TRBV6-5; j_call: TRBJ2-7; clone_size: -; cdr3_aa: CASSYSIPGGYYEQYF
cdr3_length: 15; v_call: TRBV28; j_call: TRBJ2-6; clone_size: -; cdr3_aa: CATLSGSTGANVLTF
cdr3_length: 17; v_call: TRBV3-1/TRBV3-2; j_call: TRBJ2-1; clone_size: -; cdr3_aa: CASSQAGTSGFYNEQFF
cdr3_length: 15; v_call: TRBV5-6; j_call: TRBJ1-2; clone_size: -; cdr3_aa: CASSFGQGRGYGYTF
cdr3_length: 13; v_call: TRBV2; j_call: TRBJ2-7; clone_size: -; cdr3_aa: CASLGRGQDEQYF
cdr3_length: 15; v_call: TRBV5-6; j_call: TRBJ2-5; clone_size: once; cdr3_aa: CASSRFKRVQETQYF
cdr3_length: 15; v_call: TRBV6-5; j_call: TRBJ1-5; clone_size: -; cdr3_aa: CASSSPDREGQPQHF
cdr3_length: 16; v_call: TRBV6-1; j_call: TRBJ2-6; clone_size: once; cdr3_aa: CASSEQRASGANVLTF
cdr3_length: 13; v_call: TRBV30; j_call: TRBJ1-5; clone_size: -; cdr3_aa: CAWRGQTNQPQHF
cdr3_length: 14; v_call: TRBV2; j_call: TRBJ1-5; clone_size: -; cdr3_aa: CASSPDRDGQPQHF
cdr3_length: 14; v_call: TRBV14; j_call: TRBJ1-1; clone_size: -; cdr3_aa: CASTRTGKDIEAFF
cdr3_length: 15; v_call: TRBV4-2; j_call: TRBJ1-3; clone_size: -; cdr3_aa: CASSQEQGTGNTIYF
cdr3_length: 13; v_call: TRBV11-3; j_call: TRBJ2-7; clone_size: -; cdr3_aa: CASTRDRPYEQYF
cdr3_length: 16; v_call: TRBV7-9; j_call: TRBJ2-1; clone_size: -; cdr3_aa: CASSLARLAVHNEQFF
cdr3_length: 14; v_call: TRBV18; j_call: TRBJ1-4; clone_size: -; cdr3_aa: CASSLSAGGEKLFF
cdr3_length: 18; v_call: TRBV5-8; j_call: TRBJ2-7; clone_size: -; cdr3_aa: CASSLSGTSGDTFYEQYF
cdr3_length: 12; v_call: TRBV5-8; j_call: TRBJ2-3; clone_size: -; cdr3_aa: CASRAGLDTQYF
cdr3_length: 15; v_call: TRBV7-2; j_call: TRBJ2-1; clone_size: -; cdr3_aa: CASSLEASGGNEQFF
cdr3_length: 16; v_call: TRBV6-1; j_call: TRBJ1-2; clone_size: -; cdr3_aa: CASSEERTGANYGYTF
cdr3_length: 15; v_call: TRBV11-2; j_call: TRBJ2-1; clone_size: -; cdr3_aa: CASSSSGETYNEQFF
cdr3_length: 13; v_call: TRBV12-3/TRBV12-4; j_call: TRBJ1-1; clone_size: many; cdr3_aa: CATRMGRPTEAFF
cdr3_length: 16; v_call: TRBV19; j_call: TRBJ2-2; clone_size: -; cdr3_aa: CASRPRTGANTGELFF
cdr3_length: 12; v_call: TRBV29-1; j_call: TRBJ2-7; clone_size: -; cdr3_aa: CSVVDSSYEQYF
cdr3_length: 14; v_call: TRBV19; j_call: TRBJ2-7; clone_size: -; cdr3_aa: CASSLGQGRDEQYF
cdr3_length: 14; v_call: TRBV11-3; j_call: TRBJ2-1; clone_size: -; cdr3_aa: CASSLDGQHNEQFF